This T cell receptor beta chain was identified during a study of CD8 T cells in Susac syndrome. The sequenced target, TCR beta, came from blood CD8+ and CD4+ T cells. Reverse transcription used about 0.45 to 1 ug RNA and random hexamers. From the immunoSEQ multiplex PCR reads, TCRdb called clonotypes with MiXCR, one entry per CDR3 protein. The sample yields roughly 330,000 distinct CDR3 sequences, around 92% seen once. The material sequenced was CD4+ T cells from PBMCs. This clonotype was sampled from a human donor with multiple sclerosis.

The CDR3 sequence is CSAVTGTSINEQFF. The CDR3 DNA reads TGCAGTGCTGTTACCGGGACTAGTATAAATGAGCAGTTCTTC. The rearrangement links TRBV20-1 to TRBJ2-1; 8 positions agree with TRBD2. The V gene's germline CDR1 is DFQATT and CDR2 SNEGSKA (reference sequence). J was trimmed by 7 bases and V by 5 bases; bases with no gene match: 10. This CDR3 is 14 amino acids long.